A single T cell receptor (beta chain) is shown here with its context. V was clipped by 3 bases and J by 0 bases, with 12 bases between them. CDR1 and CDR2 from the germline V gene are SGHRS and YFSETQ. CDR3 length: 16 amino acids. In the source study's methods: Quantification of nucleated cells was approximated via reference gene primer amplification. Assay used: immunoSEQ multiplex PCR; TCRdb lists only in-frame clones, some missing. V, J and clone size are taken as reported in that table, and D and trimming were inferred from the DNA itself. Counted here are over 90,000 clones, approximately 78% occurring once; the ten biggest clones make up around 7%. This specimen belongs to a study of blood T cell repertoires in COVID-19.

The sequencing sample was made of peripheral blood. This TCR was recovered from a man aged 50-60 years with active or convalescent COVID-19. This chain uses TRBV5-1 with TRBJ1-4; D may be TRBD1 (5 bases). As DNA, the CDR3 is TGCGCCAGCAGCTCCCAGGGCTATGCAACTAATGAAAAACTGTTTTTT. Its translation: CASSSQGYATNEKLFF.